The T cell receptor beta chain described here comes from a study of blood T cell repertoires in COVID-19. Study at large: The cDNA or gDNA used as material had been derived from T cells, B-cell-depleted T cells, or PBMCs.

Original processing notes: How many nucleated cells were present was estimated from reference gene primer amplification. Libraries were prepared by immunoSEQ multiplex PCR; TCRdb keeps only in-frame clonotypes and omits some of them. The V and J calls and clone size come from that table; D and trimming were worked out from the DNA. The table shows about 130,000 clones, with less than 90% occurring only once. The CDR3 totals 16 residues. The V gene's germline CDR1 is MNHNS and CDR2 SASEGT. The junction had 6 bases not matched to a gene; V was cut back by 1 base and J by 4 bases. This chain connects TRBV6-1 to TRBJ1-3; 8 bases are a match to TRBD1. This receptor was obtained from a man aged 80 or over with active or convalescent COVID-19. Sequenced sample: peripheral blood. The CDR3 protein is CASSEVPTGGGNTIYF. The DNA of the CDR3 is TGTGCCAGCAGTGAAGTACCAACAGGGGGAGGAAACACCATATATTTT.